A selection of T cell receptor beta chains follows, all from one sample in a study of blood T cell repertoires in COVID-19. Assay used: immunoSEQ multiplex PCR; TCRdb lists only in-frame clones, some missing. The sample has about 400,000 clones, about nine tenths seen once. The sample comprised PBMCs or T cells enriched from blood (not recorded which). These receptors were taken from a woman aged 25 to 39 who had recovered from COVID-19. The CDR3 runs from the conserved cysteine through the conserved F or W. A D gene is named only where the DNA matches it firmly. A row's size may be missing; if present it is once, few, many or a size class.

size: .; V: TRBV5-4; D: .; J: TRBJ2-3; CDR3: CASSLGVSGSGDTQYF; DNA: TGTGCCAGCAGCTTGGGGGTTTCGGGTTCTGGAGATACGCAGTATTTT
size: .; V: TRBV28; D: TRBD1; J: TRBJ2-2; CDR3: CASTPFRTGKWTGELFF; DNA: TGTGCCAGCACCCCATTCAGGACAGGCAAGTGGACCGGGGAGCTGTTTTTT
size: .; V: TRBV4-2; D: .; J: TRBJ2-3; CDR3: CASSQAFSTDTQYF; DNA: TGTGCCAGCAGCCAAGCCTTTAGCACAGATACGCAGTATTTT
size: .; V: TRBV2; D: TRBD2; J: TRBJ2-2; CDR3: CASRPRTSGIGELFF; DNA: TGTGCCAGCAGACCCCGGACTAGCGGGATCGGGGAGCTGTTTTTT
size: once; V: TRBV19; D: .; J: TRBJ1-1; CDR3: CASSIPGSTEAFF; DNA: TGTGCCAGTAGTATCCCCGGGTCTACTGAAGCTTTCTTT
size: many; V: TRBV3-1/TRBV3-2; D: .; J: TRBJ1-6; CDR3: CASSQDYGHIRSPLHF; DNA: TGTGCCAGCAGCCAAGATTATGGACACATTCGGTCACCCCTCCACTTT
size: .; V: TRBV19; D: TRBD1; J: TRBJ1-1; CDR3: CASSTTGGRNTEAFF; DNA: TGTGCCAGTAGTACGACAGGGGGGCGGAACACTGAAGCTTTCTTT
size: .; V: TRBV6-5; D: TRBD1; J: TRBJ2-7; CDR3: CASSYSGTGNEQYF; DNA: TGTGCCAGCAGTTACTCGGGGACAGGGAACGAGCAGTACTTC
size: .; V: TRBV5-1; D: TRBD1; J: TRBJ1-3; CDR3: CASSAGTASGNTIYF; DNA: TGCGCCAGCAGCGCCGGGACAGCCTCTGGAAACACCATATATTTT
size: .; V: TRBV5-1; D: TRBD2; J: TRBJ2-7; CDR3: CASSPGLAGGDSYEQYF; DNA: TGCGCCAGCAGCCCGGGACTAGCGGGAGGTGACTCCTACGAGCAGTACTTC
size: .; V: TRBV10-3; D: TRBD1; J: TRBJ1-4; CDR3: CAIRPGTGVGEKLFF; DNA: TGTGCCATCAGACCCGGGACAGGGGTTGGTGAAAAACTGTTTTTT
size: .; V: TRBV19; D: .; J: TRBJ2-1; CDR3: CASSIYSGEGNEQFF; DNA: TGTGCCAGTAGTATTTACTCAGGGGAGGGAAATGAGCAGTTCTTC
size: .; V: TRBV2; D: TRBD1; J: TRBJ1-1; CDR3: CASSAALGQELMNTEAFF; DNA: TGTGCCAGCAGCGCCGCTTTAGGACAGGAACTCATGAACACTGAAGCTTTCTTT
size: .; V: TRBV5-4; D: .; J: TRBJ2-7; CDR3: CASSSVGGVMGYEQYF; DNA: TGTGCCAGCAGTTCTGTAGGGGGGGTGATGGGCTACGAGCAGTACTTC